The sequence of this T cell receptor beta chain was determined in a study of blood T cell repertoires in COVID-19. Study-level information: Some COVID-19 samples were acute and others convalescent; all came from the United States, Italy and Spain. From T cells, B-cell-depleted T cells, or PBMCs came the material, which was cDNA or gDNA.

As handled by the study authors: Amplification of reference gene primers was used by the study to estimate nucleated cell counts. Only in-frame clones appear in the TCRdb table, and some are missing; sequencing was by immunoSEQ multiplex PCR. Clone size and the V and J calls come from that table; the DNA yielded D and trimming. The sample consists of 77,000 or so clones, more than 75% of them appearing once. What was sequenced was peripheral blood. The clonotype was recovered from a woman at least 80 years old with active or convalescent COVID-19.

CDR3: CAWSTDYGYTF. Written as DNA, the CDR3 is TGTGCCTGGAGCACAGACTATGGCTACACCTTC. This chain joins TRBV30 and TRBJ1-2; no firm D call. CDR3 length: 11 amino acids. The germline V and J ends were trimmed by 3 bases and 3 bases, with 5 bases remaining between them. The germline V gene has CDR1 GTSNPN and CDR2 SVGIG (reference sequence).